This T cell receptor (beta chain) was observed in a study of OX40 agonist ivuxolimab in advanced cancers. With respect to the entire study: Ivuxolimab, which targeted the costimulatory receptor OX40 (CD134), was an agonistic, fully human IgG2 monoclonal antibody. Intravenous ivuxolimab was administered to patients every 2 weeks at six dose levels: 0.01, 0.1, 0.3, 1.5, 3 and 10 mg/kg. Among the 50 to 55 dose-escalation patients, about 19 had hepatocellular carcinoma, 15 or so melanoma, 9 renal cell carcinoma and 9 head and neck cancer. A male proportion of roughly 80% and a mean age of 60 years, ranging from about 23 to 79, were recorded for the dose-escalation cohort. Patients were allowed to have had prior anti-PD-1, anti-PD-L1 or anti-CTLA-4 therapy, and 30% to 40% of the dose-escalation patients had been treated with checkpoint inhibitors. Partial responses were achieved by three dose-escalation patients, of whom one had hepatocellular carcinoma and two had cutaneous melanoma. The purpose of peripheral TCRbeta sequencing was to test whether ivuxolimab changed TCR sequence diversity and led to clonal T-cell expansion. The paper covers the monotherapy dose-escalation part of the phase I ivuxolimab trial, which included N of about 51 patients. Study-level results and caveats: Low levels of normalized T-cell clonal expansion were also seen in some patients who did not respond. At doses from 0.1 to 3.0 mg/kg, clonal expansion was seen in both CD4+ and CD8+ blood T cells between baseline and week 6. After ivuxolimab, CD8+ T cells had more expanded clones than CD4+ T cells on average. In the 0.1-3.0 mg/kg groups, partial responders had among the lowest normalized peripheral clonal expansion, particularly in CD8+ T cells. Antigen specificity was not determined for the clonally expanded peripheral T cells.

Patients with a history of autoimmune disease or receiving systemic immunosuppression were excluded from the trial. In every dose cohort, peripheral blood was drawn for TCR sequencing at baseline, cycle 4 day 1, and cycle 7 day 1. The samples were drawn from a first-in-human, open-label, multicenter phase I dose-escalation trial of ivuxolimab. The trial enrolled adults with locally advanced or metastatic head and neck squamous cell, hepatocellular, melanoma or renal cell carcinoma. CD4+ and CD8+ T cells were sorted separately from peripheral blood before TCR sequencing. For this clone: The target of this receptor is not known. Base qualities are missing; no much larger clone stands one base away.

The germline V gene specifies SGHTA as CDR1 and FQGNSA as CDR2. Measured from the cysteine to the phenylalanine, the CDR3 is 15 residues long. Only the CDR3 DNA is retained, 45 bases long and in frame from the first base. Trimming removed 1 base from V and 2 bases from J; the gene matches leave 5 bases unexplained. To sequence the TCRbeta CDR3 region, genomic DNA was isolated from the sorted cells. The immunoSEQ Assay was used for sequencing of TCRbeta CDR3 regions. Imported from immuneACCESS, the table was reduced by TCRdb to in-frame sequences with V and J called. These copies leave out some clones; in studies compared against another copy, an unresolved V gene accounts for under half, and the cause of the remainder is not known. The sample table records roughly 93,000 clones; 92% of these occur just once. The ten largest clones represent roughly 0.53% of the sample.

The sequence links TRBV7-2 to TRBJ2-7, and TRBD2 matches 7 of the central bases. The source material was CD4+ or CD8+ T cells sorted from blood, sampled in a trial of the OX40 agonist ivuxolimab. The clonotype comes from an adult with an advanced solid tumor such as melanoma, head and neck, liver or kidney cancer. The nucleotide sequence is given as TGTGCCAGCAGCTTAGGGCTAGCGGCCACCTACGAGCAGTACTTC. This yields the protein CASSLGLAATYEQYF.